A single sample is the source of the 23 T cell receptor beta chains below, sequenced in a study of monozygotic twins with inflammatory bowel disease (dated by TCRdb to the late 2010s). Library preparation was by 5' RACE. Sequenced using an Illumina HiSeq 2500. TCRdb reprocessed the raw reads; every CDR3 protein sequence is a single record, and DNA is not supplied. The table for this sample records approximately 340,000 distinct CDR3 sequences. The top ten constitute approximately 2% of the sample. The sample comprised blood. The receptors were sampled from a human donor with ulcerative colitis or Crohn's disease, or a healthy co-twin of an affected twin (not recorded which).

The CDR3 sequence: CASSQVRGLGYNEQFF. This chain connects TRBV4-1 to TRBJ2-1. Germline V gene lookup returns CDR1 MGHRA and CDR2 YSYEKL. CDR3 size: 16 residues.

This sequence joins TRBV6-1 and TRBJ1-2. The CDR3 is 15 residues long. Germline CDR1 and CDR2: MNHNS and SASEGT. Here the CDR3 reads CASRAQWRDAYGYTF.

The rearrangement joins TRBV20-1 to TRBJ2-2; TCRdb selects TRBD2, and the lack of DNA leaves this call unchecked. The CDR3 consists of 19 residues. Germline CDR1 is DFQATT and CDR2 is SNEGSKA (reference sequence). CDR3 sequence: CSAKTTGLAGDLMTGELFF.

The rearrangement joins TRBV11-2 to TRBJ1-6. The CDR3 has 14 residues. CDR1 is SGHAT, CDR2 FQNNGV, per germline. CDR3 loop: CASSLQNYNSPLHF.

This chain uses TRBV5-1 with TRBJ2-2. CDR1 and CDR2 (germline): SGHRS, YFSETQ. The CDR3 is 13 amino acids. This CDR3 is CASSLAASGELFF.

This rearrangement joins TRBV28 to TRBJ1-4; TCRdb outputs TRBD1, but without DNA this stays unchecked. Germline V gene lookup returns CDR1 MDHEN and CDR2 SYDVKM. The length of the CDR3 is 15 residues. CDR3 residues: CASSSRGVKNEKLFF. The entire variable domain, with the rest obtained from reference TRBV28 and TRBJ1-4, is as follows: DVKVTQSSRYLVKRTGEKVFLECVQDMDHENMFWYRQDPGLGLRLIYFSYDVKMKEKGDIPEGYSVSREKKERFSLILESASTNQTSMYLCASSSRGVKNEKLFFGSGTQLSVL.

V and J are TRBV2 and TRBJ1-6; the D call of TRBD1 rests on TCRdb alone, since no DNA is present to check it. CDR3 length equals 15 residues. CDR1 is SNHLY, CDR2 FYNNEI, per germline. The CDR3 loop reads CASRRQGADNSPLHF. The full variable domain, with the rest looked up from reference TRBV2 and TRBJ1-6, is EPEVTQTPSHQVTQMGQEVILRCVPISNHLYFYWYRQILGQKVEFLVSFYNNEISEKSEIFDDQFSVERPDGSNFTLKIRSTKLEDSAMYFCASRRQGADNSPLHFGNGTRLTVT.

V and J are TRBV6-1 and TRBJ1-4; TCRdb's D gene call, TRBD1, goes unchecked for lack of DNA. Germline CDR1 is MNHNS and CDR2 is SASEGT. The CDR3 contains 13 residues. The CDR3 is CASSLGTREKLFF.

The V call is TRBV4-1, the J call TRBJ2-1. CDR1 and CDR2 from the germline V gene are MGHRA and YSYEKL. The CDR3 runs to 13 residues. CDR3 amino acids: CASSRNTDNEQFF.

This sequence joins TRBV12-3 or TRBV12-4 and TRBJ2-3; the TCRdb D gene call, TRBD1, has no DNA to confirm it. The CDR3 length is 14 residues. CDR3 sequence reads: CASSPGTGSVTQYF.

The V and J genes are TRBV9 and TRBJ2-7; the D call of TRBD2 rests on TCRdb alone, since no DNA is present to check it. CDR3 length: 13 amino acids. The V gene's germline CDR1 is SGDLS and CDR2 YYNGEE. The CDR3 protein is CASSEGLRGEQYF.

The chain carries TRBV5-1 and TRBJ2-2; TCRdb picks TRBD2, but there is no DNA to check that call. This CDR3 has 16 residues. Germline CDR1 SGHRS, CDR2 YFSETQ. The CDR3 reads CASSGLSGGDTGELFF.

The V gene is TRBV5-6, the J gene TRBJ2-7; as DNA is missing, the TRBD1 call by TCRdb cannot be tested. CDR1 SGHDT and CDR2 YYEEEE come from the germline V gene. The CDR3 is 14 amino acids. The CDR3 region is CASSLSGTGGQQYF.

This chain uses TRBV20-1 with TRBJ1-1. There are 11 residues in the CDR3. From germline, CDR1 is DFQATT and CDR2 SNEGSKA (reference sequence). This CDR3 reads CSASRSTEAFF.

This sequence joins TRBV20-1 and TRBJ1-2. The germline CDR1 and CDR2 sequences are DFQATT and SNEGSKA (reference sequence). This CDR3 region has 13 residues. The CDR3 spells CSARDSASHGYTF.

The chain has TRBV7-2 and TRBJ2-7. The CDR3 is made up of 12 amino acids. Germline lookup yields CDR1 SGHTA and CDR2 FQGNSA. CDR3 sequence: CASSLDFHEQYF.

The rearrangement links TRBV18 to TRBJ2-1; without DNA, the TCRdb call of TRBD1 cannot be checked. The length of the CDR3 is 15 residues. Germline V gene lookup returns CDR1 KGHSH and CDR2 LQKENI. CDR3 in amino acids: CASSEGGQPYNEQFF.

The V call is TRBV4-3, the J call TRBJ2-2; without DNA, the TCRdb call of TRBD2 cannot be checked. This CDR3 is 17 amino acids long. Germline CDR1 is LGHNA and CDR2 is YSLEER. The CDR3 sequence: CASSQDAGLSGCGELFF.

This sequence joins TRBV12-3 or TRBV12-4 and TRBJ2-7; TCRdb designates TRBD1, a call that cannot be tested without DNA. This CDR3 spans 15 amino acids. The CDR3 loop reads CASSLGQGVSSEQYF.

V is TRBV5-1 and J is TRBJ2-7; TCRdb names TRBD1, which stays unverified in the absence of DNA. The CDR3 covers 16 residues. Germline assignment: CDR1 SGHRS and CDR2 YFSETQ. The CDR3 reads CASSLGVGVLPYEQYF.

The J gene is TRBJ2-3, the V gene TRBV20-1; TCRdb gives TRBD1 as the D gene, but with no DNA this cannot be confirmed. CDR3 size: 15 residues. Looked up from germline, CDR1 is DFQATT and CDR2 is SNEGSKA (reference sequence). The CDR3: CSAHSGRANTDTQYF.

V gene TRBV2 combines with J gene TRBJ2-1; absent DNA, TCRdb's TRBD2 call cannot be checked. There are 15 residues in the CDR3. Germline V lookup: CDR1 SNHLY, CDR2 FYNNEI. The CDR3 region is CASSWDSGGANEQFF.

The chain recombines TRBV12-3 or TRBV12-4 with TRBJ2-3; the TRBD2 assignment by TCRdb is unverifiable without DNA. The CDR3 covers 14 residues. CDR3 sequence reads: CASRLLANTDTQYF.